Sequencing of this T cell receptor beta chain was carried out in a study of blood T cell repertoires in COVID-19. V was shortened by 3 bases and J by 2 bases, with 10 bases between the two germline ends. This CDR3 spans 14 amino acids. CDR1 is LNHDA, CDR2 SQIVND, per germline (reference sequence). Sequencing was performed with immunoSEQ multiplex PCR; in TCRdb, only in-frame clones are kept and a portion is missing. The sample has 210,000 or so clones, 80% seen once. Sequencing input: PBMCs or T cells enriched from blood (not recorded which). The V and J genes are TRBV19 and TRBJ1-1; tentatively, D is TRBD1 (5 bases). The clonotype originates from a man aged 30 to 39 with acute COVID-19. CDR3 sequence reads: CASSMGPINTEAFF. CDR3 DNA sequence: TGTGCCAGTAGTATGGGGCCGATCAACACTGAAGCTTTCTTT.